This T cell receptor (beta chain) derives from a study of graft-versus-host responses after intestinal transplantation. Study as a whole: As for transplant type, recipients had multivisceral, liver-intestinal, or isolated intestinal grafts. After anti-thymocyte globulin induction, recipients took tacrolimus and steroids for 3 to 4 years.

Study results and caveats: Early post-transplant HvG declines showed an association with peak circulating GvH clone levels. Within the allografts of patients who had graft-donor T cell macrochimerism, graft-versus-host to host-versus-graft clonal ratios were high.

Profiled with immunoSEQ multiplex PCR; TCRdb holds only in-frame clones, not every one. The sample includes about 70,000 clones, 94% seen only once; the top ten take roughly 0.53%. Worth noting for this clone: Its target is not known.

This TCR was sampled from a human donor who received an intestinal transplant. This specimen consisted of unstimulated CD8+ T cells sorted from spleen or lymph node cells, obtained before intestinal transplant.

CDR3 amino acids: CASSLFPTQGTNTEAFF. CDR3 coding DNA: TGTGCCAGCAGCTTGTTTCCCACACAGGGGACCAACACTGAAGCTTTCTTT. This chain joins TRBV5-5 and TRBJ1-1; 7 positions agree with TRBD1. With 1 base clipped from V and 2 bases from J, the junction kept 11 bases outside the gene matches. The CDR3 sequence is 17 residues long. Looked up from germline, CDR1 is SGHKS and CDR2 is YYEKEE (reference sequence). Supplemented by reference TRBV5-5 and TRBJ1-1, the full variable domain reads DAGVTQSPTHLIKTRGQQVTLRCSPISGHKSVSWYQQVLGQGPQFIFQYYEKEERGRGNFPDRFSARQFPNYSSELNVNALLLGDSALYLCASSLFPTQGTNTEAFFGQGTRLTVV.